This entry lists 31 T cell receptor beta chains sequenced from one sample in a study of shared clonotypes between healthy human individuals. Measured with immunoSEQ multiplex PCR; TCRdb has only the in-frame clones, and not every one. The sample carries about 2.3 million clones, 80% to 95% recorded once. Sequenced input: naive CD4+ T cells from PBMCs. Subset meaning: CD45RA+ positively selected. These receptors were taken from a man aged 18 to 35 in good health. Some clones in this sample may be carry-over from other donors' samples.

This chain connects TRBV19 to TRBJ2-1; D not certain. CDR1 LNHDA and CDR2 SQIVND come from the germline V gene (reference sequence). The CDR3 length is 13 residues. V lost 0 bases, J lost 7 bases, and 7 bases lay in between. The CDR3 nucleotides are TGTGCCAGTAGTATAGACCCCGAAAATGAGCAGTTCTTC. Its translation: CASSIDPENEQFF.

This chain joins TRBV27 and TRBJ2-7; D is unclear. Per the germline V gene, CDR1 is MNHEY and CDR2 is SMNVEV (reference sequence). This CDR3 has 11 residues. Trimming shortened V by 8 bases and J by 4 bases, and 9 bases separated the two germline ends. The CDR3 spells CASRSRYEQYF. CDR3 sequence (DNA): TGTGCCAGCCGGAGCCGTTACGAGCAGTACTTC.

This chain connects TRBV7-9 to TRBJ1-4; D not resolved. The V gene's germline CDR1 is SEHNR and CDR2 FQNEAQ (reference sequence). This CDR3 has 13 amino acids. Trimming shortened V by 2 bases and J by 7 bases, and 8 bases separated the two germline ends. The DNA of the CDR3 is TGTGCCAGCAGCTTAATCCCAGGTGAAAAACTGTTTTTT. Its protein is CASSLIPGEKLFF. Complete variable domain (other parts from reference TRBV7-9 and TRBJ1-4): DTGVSQNPRHKITKRGQNVTFRCDPISEHNRLYWYRQTLGQGPEFLTYFQNEAQLEKSRLLSDRFSAERPKGSFSTLEIQRTEQGDSAMYLCASSLIPGEKLFFGSGTQLSVL.

This chain connects TRBV25-1 to TRBJ1-4; 10 nucleotides agree with TRBD1. This CDR3 region has 15 residues. Trimming removed 4 bases from V and 4 bases from J; junction bases left unmatched: 3. In germline, CDR1 is MGHDK, CDR2 SYGVNS. CDR3 nucleotides: TGTGCCAGCAGTGTGGACAGGGGGGTTAATGAAAAACTGTTTTTT. This encodes CASSVDRGVNEKLFF.

The CDR3 nucleotides read TGCGCCAGCAGCCAGAATGTAGTGGCGGGTTATTCACCCCTCCACTTT. Amino acids: CASSQNVVAGYSPLHF. This chain joins TRBV4-3 and TRBJ1-6; D is undetermined. V was shortened by 3 bases and J by 8 bases, with 17 bases between the two germline ends. Germline V lookup: CDR1 LGHNA, CDR2 YSLEER. The CDR3 consists of 16 residues.

With regard to this clone: At the DNA level, this CDR3 is encoded by other sequences in the same sample as well. The rearrangement uses TRBV29-1 and TRBJ1-1; maybe TRBD1 (5 bases). Deletions cut 7 bases from V and 4 bases from J, with 13 bases between. The CDR3 length is 12 residues. The germline CDR1 and CDR2 sequences are SQVTM and ANQGSEA. The chain's CDR3 is CSAVRGGTEAFF. For the CDR3, the DNA is TGCAGCGCTGTTCGGGGGGGCACTGAAGCTTTCTTT.

The V and J genes are TRBV28 and TRBJ2-4; a weak D match, TRBD2 (6 bases). This CDR3 comprises 14 residues. Trimming cost V 6 bases and J 9 bases, with 18 bases left between them. The germline V gene has CDR1 MDHEN and CDR2 SYDVKM. As DNA, the CDR3 is TGTGCCAGCAGCCCAACGGGGGTCGGTATCATTCAGTACTTC. Translation gives CASSPTGVGIIQYF.

This chain joins TRBV28 and TRBJ2-7; D remains ambiguous. This CDR3 contains 12 residues. The V end was cut by 3 bases, the J end by 4 bases, with 7 bases between. CDR1 MDHEN and CDR2 SYDVKM come from the germline V gene. The CDR3 DNA reads TGTGCCAGCAGTTTGTTCACATACGAGCAGTACTTC. It is translated as CASSLFTYEQYF.

The gene calls are TRBV6-5 and TRBJ2-5; TRBD2 agrees at 9 bases. The CDR3 loop spans 13 amino acids. Germline trimming cut 7 bases from V and 0 bases from J; bases unmatched to any gene: 0. Germline CDR1 MNHEY, CDR2 SVGAGI. The CDR3 DNA reads as TGTGCCAGCAAGCGGGAGGACCAAGAGACCCAGTACTTC. Translation gives CASKREDQETQYF.

The rearrangement links TRBV5-4 to TRBJ2-7; perhaps TRBD2 as D (6 bases). The ends were cut back, 0 bases at V and 3 bases at J, with 10 bases in the middle. CDR1 and CDR2 (germline): SGHNT, YYREEE (reference sequence). The CDR3 contains 14 residues. CDR3 residues: CASSLGGVGYEQYF. CDR3 coding DNA: TGTGCCAGCAGCTTGGGCGGGGTTGGCTACGAGCAGTACTTC.

This chain links TRBV4-1 with TRBJ2-1; D possibly corresponds to TRBD1 (5 bases). With 0 bases removed from V and 0 bases from J, the gap between germline ends came to 15 bases. Looked up from germline, CDR1 is MGHRA and CDR2 is YSYEKL. CDR3 length: 18 amino acids. CDR3 DNA: TGCGCCAGCAGCCAAGATCCGATAGGGGAACGCTCCTACAATGAGCAGTTCTTC. Translated: CASSQDPIGERSYNEQFF.

The V gene is TRBV18, the J gene TRBJ2-5; weak D call: TRBD2 (6 bases). Germline V gene sequence: CDR1 KGHSH, CDR2 LQKENI. V was shortened by 10 bases and J by 5 bases, with 20 bases between the two germline ends. The CDR3 sequence is 14 residues long. The CDR3 coding sequence is TGTGCCACCATTCGGGGACTCCCCGGGGAGACCCAGTACTTC. Translated: CATIRGLPGETQYF. Based on the CDR3 plus reference TRBV18 and TRBJ2-5, the full variable domain is NAGVMQNPRHLVRRRGQEARLRCSPMKGHSHVYWYRQLPEEGLKFMVYLQKENIIDESGMPKERFSAEFPKEGPSILRIQQVVRGDSAAYFCATIRGLPGETQYFGPGTRLLVL.

The V call is TRBV2, the J call TRBJ1-5; no definite D call. The germline CDR1 and CDR2 sequences are SNHLY and FYNNEI. This CDR3 spans 14 amino acids. The V end lost 7 bases, the J end lost 0 bases, and 10 bases lay between the germline ends. CDR3 sequence reads: CASNRAYSNQPQHF. The CDR3 DNA is TGTGCCAGCAATAGGGCGTATAGCAATCAGCCCCAGCATTTT.

The J gene is TRBJ1-1, the V gene TRBV4-1, with TRBD1 matching 8 bases. J lost 5 bases, V lost 2 bases, and 4 bases had no gene match. The V gene's germline CDR1 is MGHRA and CDR2 YSYEKL. The CDR3 spans 14 residues. As DNA, the CDR3 is TGCGCCAGCAGCCAACCGACAGGGGAGACTGAAGCTTTCTTT. Protein product: CASSQPTGETEAFF.

This rearrangement joins TRBV6-6 to TRBJ2-7, with 8 bases matching TRBD1. Germline V gene data show CDR1 as MNHNY and CDR2 as SVGAGI (reference sequence). V shed 1 base and J 7 bases; nucleotides not matched to a gene: 9. The CDR3 totals 15 residues. CDR3: CASSYLTQGASEQYF. The CDR3 DNA follows: TGTGCCAGCAGTTACTTAACCCAGGGGGCCAGTGAGCAGTACTTC.

The chain recombines TRBV28 with TRBJ1-3; 8 bases align to TRBD1. V lost 10 bases and J lost 0; bases outside the gene matches: 11. Looked up from germline, CDR1 is MDHEN and CDR2 is SYDVKM. This CDR3 is built from 16 residues. This chain's CDR3 is CATTGGQAHSGNTIYF. In DNA, the CDR3 is TGTGCCACAACCGGGGGACAGGCCCACTCTGGAAACACCATATATTTT.

A remark on this clone: Other nucleotide sequences from this sample produce the same CDR3. V gene TRBV7-9 combines with J gene TRBJ2-3; D call uncertain. V dropped 0 bases and J dropped 0 bases, with 4 bases sitting between them. The CDR3 contains 14 residues. The germline CDR1 and CDR2 sequences are SEHNR and FQNEAQ (reference sequence). CDR3 bases: TGTGCCAGCAGCTTAGCGGGAAGCACAGATACGCAGTATTTT. Translated, it gives CASSLAGSTDTQYF. The full variable domain, its missing parts supplied by reference TRBV7-9 and TRBJ2-3, is DTGVSQNPRHKITKRGQNVTFRCDPISEHNRLYWYRQTLGQGPEFLTYFQNEAQLEKSRLLSDRFSAERPKGSFSTLEIQRTEQGDSAMYLCASSLAGSTDTQYFGPGTRLTVL.

The chain recombines TRBV27 with TRBJ1-1, with 10 nucleotides matching TRBD1. V trimming: 8 bases; J trimming: 5 bases; junction bases outside the gene matches: 11. Per the germline V gene, CDR1 is MNHEY and CDR2 is SMNVEV (reference sequence). This CDR3 region has 15 residues. The CDR3, as DNA: TGTGCCAGCCAACCATTCCGGGACAGGGGAACTGAAGCTTTCTTT. Translation gives CASQPFRDRGTEAFF.

The chain couples TRBV20-1 to TRBJ2-7; tentative D call: TRBD1 (5 bases). In germline, CDR1 is DFQATT, CDR2 SNEGSKA (reference sequence). Between the trimmed V and J ends, which lost 5 bases and 5 bases, there was a span of 10 bases. CDR3 length: 11 residues. DNA of the CDR3: TGCAGTGCTCTCCAGGGCGACGAGCAGTACTTC. It yields the protein CSALQGDEQYF.

The CDR3 loop reads CASSPQRASGSLTEQFF. DNA for the CDR3: TGTGCCAGTAGTCCCCAGCGGGCTAGCGGGAGCCTAACTGAGCAGTTCTTC. V and J are TRBV19 and TRBJ2-1; 10 bases agree with TRBD2. This CDR3 has 17 residues. Germline V gives CDR1 LNHDA, CDR2 SQIVND (reference sequence). Trimming at V came to 5 bases and at J to 9 bases, leaving 16 bases not matched to a gene.

The genes are TRBV4-1 and TRBJ2-7; 8 positions agree with TRBD2. V lost 0 bases and J lost 1; bases outside the gene matches: 2. The CDR3 contains 15 residues. Germline lookup yields CDR1 MGHRA and CDR2 YSYEKL. CDR3 amino acids: CASSQEKRESYEQYF. The CDR3 coding sequence is TGCGCCAGCAGCCAAGAAAAGCGGGAGTCCTACGAGCAGTACTTC.

The chain combines TRBV4-1 with TRBJ2-7; 11 bases map to TRBD2. V was clipped by 2 bases and J by 6 bases; unmatched bases: 6. From germline, CDR1 is MGHRA and CDR2 YSYEKL. CDR3 length: 15 amino acids. Here the CDR3 reads CASSQTGLAGGEQYF. The DNA for the CDR3 is TGCGCCAGCAGCCAAACGGGGCTAGCGGGAGGCGAGCAGTACTTC.

The genes are TRBV5-1 and TRBJ1-1; D gene uncertain. Per germline, CDR1 SGHRS and CDR2 YFSETQ. Trimming removed 1 base at V and 3 bases at J, with 13 bases between. This CDR3 spans 15 amino acids. CDR3 sequence: CASSLLWGSDTEAFF. As DNA, the CDR3 is TGCGCCAGCAGCTTGCTCTGGGGTTCAGACACTGAAGCTTTCTTT.

J is TRBJ2-7 and V is TRBV7-2, with D perhaps matching TRBD2 (6 bases). The V gene lost 5 bases and the J gene lost 3 bases, with 14 bases spanning the gap. CDR1 and CDR2 (germline): SGHTA, FQGNSA. The CDR3 contains 14 residues. The CDR3 reads CASSEMDYYYEQYF. The CDR3 DNA reads TGTGCCAGCAGCGAGATGGACTACTACTACGAGCAGTACTTC.

V usage is TRBV6-5 and J usage is TRBJ1-1, with a weak D call TRBD1 (6 bases). The CDR3 runs to 15 residues. V lost 7 bases and J lost 0, with 15 bases in between. Germline V gives CDR1 MNHEY, CDR2 SVGAGI. The CDR3 sequence is CASNRGITLNTEAFF. In nucleotides, the CDR3 is TGTGCCAGCAATAGGGGGATAACCCTGAACACTGAAGCTTTCTTT.

The chain recombines TRBV6-5 with TRBJ2-7; the match to TRBD1 covers 7 bases. CDR3 length: 16 amino acids. CDR1 is MNHEY, CDR2 SVGAGI, per germline. Trimming took 0 bases from V and 3 from J; bases not matched to a gene: 8. In DNA form, the CDR3 reads TGTGCCAGCAGTTACTCGATTTCGGGACAGTTCTACGAGCAGTACTTC. It translates to CASSYSISGQFYEQYF.

Regarding this clone: Other DNA variants within this sample encode the same CDR3. This chain joins TRBV5-1 and TRBJ2-7; 9 bases are shared with TRBD2. Germline lookup yields CDR1 SGHRS and CDR2 YFSETQ. J gave up 3 bases and V 0 bases, and 4 bases lay outside the gene matches. The length of the CDR3 is 15 residues. CDR3 amino acids: CASSLGLADIYEQYF. CDR3 bases: TGCGCCAGCAGCTTGGGACTAGCGGATATCTACGAGCAGTACTTC.

This clone was seen just once. CDR3 coding DNA: TGTGCCAGTAGTTACGACTTACACCAAGAGACCCAGTACTTC. Translated, it gives CASSYDLHQETQYF. J is TRBJ2-5 and V is TRBV19, with D unclear. Trimming pared 5 bases from V and 0 bases from J, leaving 10 bases between. Germline V lookup: CDR1 LNHDA, CDR2 SQIVND (reference sequence). This CDR3 contains 14 residues.

In its sample, this clone was seen once. Within the sample, other DNA sequences also encode this same CDR3. The chain is built from TRBV5-1 and TRBJ2-5; D perhaps matches TRBD1 (6 bases). With 1 base removed from V and 0 bases from J, the gap between germline ends came to 7 bases. This CDR3 is built from 14 residues. From germline, CDR1 is SGHRS and CDR2 YFSETQ. DNA for the CDR3: TGCGCCAGCAGCTTGACAGGGAACCAAGAGACCCAGTACTTC. It yields the protein CASSLTGNQETQYF. Drawing the rest from reference TRBV5-1 and TRBJ2-5, the complete variable domain is KAGVTQTPRYLIKTRGQQVTLSCSPISGHRSVSWYQQTPGQGLQFLFEYFSETQRNKGNFPGRFSGRQFSNSRSEMNVSTLELGDSALYLCASSLTGNQETQYFGPGTRLLVL.

The J gene is TRBJ2-7, the V gene TRBV28; TRBD1 matches 8 bases. The length of the CDR3 is 13 residues. In germline, CDR1 is MDHEN, CDR2 SYDVKM. The trim removed 7 bases at V and 2 bases at J, leaving 4 bases unmatched. CDR3 sequence: CASKKDRAYEQYF. Written as DNA, the CDR3 is TGTGCCAGCAAAAAGGACAGGGCCTACGAGCAGTACTTC.

This chain links TRBV28 with TRBJ1-2; perhaps TRBD1 as D (6 bases). This CDR3 contains 14 residues. The V and J ends lost 5 bases and 8 bases respectively, with 18 bases between them. Germline lookup yields CDR1 MDHEN and CDR2 SYDVKM. The CDR3 nucleotides read TGTGCCAGCAGTAATTCGCACAGGGCGAGAGGCTACACCTTC. Translated, it gives CASSNSHRARGYTF.